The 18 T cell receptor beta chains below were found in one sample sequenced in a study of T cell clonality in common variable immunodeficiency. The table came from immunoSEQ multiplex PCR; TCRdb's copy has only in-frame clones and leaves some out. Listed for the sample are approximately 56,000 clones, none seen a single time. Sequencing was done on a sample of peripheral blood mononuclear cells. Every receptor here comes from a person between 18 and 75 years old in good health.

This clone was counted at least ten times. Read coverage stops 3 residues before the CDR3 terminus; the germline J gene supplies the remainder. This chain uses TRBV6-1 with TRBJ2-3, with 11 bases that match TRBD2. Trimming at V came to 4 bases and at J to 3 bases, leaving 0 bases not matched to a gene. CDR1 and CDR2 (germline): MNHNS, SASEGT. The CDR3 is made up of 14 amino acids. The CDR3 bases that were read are TGTGCCAGCAGTGGACTAGCGGGGACAGATACG. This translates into CASSGLAGTDT. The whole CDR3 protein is CASSGLAGTDTQYF.

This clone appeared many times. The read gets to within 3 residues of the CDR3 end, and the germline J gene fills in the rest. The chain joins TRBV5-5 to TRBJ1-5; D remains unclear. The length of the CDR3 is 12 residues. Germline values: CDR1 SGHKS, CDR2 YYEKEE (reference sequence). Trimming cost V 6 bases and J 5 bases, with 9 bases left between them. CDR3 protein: CASNIPDQPQHF. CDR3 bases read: TGTGCCAGCAACATACCTGATCAGCCC. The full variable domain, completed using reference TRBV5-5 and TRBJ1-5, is DAGVTQSPTHLIKTRGQQVTLRCSPISGHKSVSWYQQVLGQGPQFIFQYYEKEERGRGNFPDRFSARQFPNYSSELNVNALLLGDSALYLCASNIPDQPQHFGDGTRLSIL.

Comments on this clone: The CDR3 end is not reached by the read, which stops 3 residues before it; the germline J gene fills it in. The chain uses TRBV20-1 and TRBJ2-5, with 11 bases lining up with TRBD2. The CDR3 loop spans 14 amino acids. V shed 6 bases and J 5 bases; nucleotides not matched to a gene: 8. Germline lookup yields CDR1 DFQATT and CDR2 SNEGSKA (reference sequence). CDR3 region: CSAKSSGRGETQYF. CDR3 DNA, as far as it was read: TGCAGTGCGAAGAGTAGCGGGAGGGGGGAGACC.

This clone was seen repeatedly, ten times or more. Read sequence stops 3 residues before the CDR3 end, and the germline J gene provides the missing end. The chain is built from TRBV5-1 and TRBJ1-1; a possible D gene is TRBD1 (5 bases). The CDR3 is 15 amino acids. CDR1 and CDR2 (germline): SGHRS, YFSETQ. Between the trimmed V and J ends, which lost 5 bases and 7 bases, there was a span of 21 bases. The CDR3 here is CASSPSGGSGSEAFF. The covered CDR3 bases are TGCGCCAGCAGTCCTTCTGGGGGGAGTGGAAGTGAA.

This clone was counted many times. The CDR3 DNA, read in part, is TGCAGTGCTAGAGATTATACTAGCGGGAGTATCGATGAG. This translates into CSARDYTSGSIDE. The CDR3 in full is CSARDYTSGSIDEQFF. V usage is TRBV20-1 and J usage is TRBJ2-1, with TRBD2 identical over 11 bases. The CDR3 is cut off 3 residues early in the read; its end comes from the germline J gene. CDR1 and CDR2 (germline): DFQATT, SNEGSKA (reference sequence). The trim removed 0 bases at V and 8 bases at J, leaving 9 bases unmatched. CDR3 length: 16 residues.

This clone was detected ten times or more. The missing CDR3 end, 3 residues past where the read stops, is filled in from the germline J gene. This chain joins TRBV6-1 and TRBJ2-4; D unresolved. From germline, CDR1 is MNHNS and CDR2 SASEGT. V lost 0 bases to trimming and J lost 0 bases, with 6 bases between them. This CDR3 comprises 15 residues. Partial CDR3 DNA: TGTGCCAGCAGTGAAGCCTCTTCAGCCAAAAACATT. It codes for CASSEASSAKNI. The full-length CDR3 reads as CASSEASSAKNIQYF.

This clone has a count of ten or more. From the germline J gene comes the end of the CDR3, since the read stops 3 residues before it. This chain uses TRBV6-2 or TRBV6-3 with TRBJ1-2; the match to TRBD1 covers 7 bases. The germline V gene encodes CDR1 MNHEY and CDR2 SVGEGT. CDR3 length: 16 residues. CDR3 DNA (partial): TGTGCCAGCAGTTACTCCCAGGGGACAGAAAGACTTCGC. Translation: CASSYSQGTERLR. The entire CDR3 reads CASSYSQGTERLRYTF.

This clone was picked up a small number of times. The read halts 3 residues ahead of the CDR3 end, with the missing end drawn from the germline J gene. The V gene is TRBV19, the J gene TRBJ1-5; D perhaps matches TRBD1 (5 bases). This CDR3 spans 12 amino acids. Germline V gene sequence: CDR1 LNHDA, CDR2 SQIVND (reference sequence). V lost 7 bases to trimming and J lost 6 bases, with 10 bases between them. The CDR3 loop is CASTPGGQPQHF. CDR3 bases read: TGTGCCAGTACCCCGGGGGGTCAGCCC.

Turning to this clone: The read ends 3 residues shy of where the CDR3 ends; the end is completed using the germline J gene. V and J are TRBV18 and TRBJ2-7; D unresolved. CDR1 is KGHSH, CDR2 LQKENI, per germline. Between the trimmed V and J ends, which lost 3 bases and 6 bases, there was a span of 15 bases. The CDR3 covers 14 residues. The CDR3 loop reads CASSPGRRAGEQYF. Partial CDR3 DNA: TGTGCCAGCTCACCGGGTCGGCGAGCAGGCGAG. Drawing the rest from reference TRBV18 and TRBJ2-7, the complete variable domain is NAGVMQNPRHLVRRRGQEARLRCSPMKGHSHVYWYRQLPEEGLKFMVYLQKENIIDESGMPKERFSAEFPKEGPSILRIQQVVRGDSAAYFCASSPGRRAGEQYFGPGTRLTVT.

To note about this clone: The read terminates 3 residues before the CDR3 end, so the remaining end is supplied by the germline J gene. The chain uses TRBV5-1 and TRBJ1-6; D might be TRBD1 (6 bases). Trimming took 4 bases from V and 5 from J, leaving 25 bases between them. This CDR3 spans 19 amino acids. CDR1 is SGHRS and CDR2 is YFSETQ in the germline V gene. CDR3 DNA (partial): TGCGCCAGCAGCAACAACATGCGGAGCCCGGGACATCATAATTCACCC. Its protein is CASSNNMRSPGHHNSP. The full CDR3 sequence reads CASSNNMRSPGHHNSPLHF.

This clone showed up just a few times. The CDR3 DNA, read in part, is TGTGCCAGCTCACAAAACCGGGACAGAAATTCACCC. Its translation is CASSQNRDRNSP. From start to end, the CDR3 is CASSQNRDRNSPLHF. The J gene is TRBJ1-6, the V gene TRBV18, with 7 bases that match TRBD1. The read is 3 residues too short to cover the CDR3 end, so that end is filled in from the germline J gene. The V gene's germline CDR1 is KGHSH and CDR2 LQKENI. V gave up 4 bases and J gave up 7 bases; unmatched junction bases: 7. This CDR3 comprises 15 residues.

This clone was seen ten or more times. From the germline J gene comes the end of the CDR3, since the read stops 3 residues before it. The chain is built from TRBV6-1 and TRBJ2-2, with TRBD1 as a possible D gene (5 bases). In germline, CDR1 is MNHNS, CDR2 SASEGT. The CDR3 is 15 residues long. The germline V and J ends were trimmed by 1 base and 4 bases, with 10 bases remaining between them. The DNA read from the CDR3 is TGTGCCAGCAGTGAAGTGACAGTCGGCACCGGGGAG. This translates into CASSEVTVGTGE. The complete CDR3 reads CASSEVTVGTGELFF.

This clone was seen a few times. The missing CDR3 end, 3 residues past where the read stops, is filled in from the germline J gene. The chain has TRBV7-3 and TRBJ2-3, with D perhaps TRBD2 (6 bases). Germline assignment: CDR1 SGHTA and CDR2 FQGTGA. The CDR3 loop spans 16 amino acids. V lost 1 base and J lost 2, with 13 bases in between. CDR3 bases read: TGTGCCAGCAGCTTAATGTCCGCGGGGCCCACAGATACG. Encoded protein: CASSLMSAGPTDT. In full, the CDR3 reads CASSLMSAGPTDTQYF.

The CDR3 DNA, read in part, is TGTGCCAGCTCACCAGGGGCAGTCCCGGGAACTGAA. As protein: CASSPGAVPGTE. The full CDR3 sequence reads CASSPGAVPGTEAFF. The chain has TRBV18 and TRBJ1-1; perhaps TRBD1 as D (5 bases). The read is 3 residues too short to cover the CDR3 end, so that end is filled in from the germline J gene. This CDR3 region has 15 residues. V was cut by 2 bases and J by 5 bases, with 15 bases left in between. CDR1 is KGHSH, CDR2 LQKENI, per germline.

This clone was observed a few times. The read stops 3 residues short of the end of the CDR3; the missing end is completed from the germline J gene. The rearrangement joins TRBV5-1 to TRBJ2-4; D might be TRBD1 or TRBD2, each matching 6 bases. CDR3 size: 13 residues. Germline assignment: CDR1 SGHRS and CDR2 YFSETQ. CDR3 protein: CASSPEGGQPQYF. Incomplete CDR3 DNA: TGCGCCAGCAGCCCGGAGGGTGGACAGCCT.

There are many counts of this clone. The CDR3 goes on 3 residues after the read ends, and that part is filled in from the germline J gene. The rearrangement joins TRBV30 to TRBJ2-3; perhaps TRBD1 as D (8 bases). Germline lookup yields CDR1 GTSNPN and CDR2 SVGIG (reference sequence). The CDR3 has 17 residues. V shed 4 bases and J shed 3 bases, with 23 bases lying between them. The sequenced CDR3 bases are TGTGCCTGGATTGAGGCAGGGGGCTGGGGAGGGACAGATACG. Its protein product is CAWIEAGGWGGTDT. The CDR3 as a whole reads CAWIEAGGWGGTDTQYF. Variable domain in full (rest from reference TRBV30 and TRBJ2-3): SQTIHQWPATLVQPVGSPLSLECTVEGTSNPNLYWYRQAAGRGLQLLFYSVGIGQISSEVPQNLSASRPQDRQFILSSKKLLLSDSGFYLCAWIEAGGWGGTDTQYFGPGTRLTVL.

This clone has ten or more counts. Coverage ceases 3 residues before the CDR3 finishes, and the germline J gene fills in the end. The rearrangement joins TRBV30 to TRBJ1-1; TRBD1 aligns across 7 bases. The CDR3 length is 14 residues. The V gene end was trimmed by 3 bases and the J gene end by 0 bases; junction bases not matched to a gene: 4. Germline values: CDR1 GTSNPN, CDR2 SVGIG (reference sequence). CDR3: CAWSAGTVNTEAFF. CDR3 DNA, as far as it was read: TGTGCCTGGAGCGCAGGGACAGTGAACACTGAA.

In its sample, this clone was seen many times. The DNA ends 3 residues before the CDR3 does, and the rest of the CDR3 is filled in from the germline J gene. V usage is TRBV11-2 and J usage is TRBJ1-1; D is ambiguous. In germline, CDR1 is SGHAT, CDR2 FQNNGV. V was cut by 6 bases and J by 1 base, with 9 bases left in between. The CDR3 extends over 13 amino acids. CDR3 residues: CASRRATNTEAFF. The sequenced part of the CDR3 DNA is TGTGCCAGCAGGCGGGCGACGAACACTGAA.